A selection of T cell receptor beta chains follows, all from one sample in a study of T cells of healthy individuals. Each CDR3 protein gets one entry after TCRdb re-called the 5' RACE reads with MiXCR. The sample records some 100,000 distinct CDR3 sequences, approximately 15% being singletons. The origin of the receptors is a human donor in good health. The CDR3 runs from the conserved cysteine through the conserved F or W. Each record gives: D gene, J gene, clone size, V gene, CDR3 DNA, CDR3 protein. The D gene is left open where the match is weak. The size field is filled for only some rows; it gives once, few, many or a size class.

.,TRBJ2-5,.,TRBV28,TGTGCCAGCAGTTTTGATGTGACCCAGTACTTC,CASSFDVTQYF
TRBD1,TRBJ2-7,many,TRBV6-2/TRBV6-3,TGTGCCAGCAGTTACGGGACAGCCTCCTACGAGCAGTACTTC,CASSYGTASYEQYF
TRBD2,TRBJ2-7,.,TRBV7-6,TGTGCCAGCAGCCCCCTGCGGGAGGGCCGGGGAAGCGAGCAGTACTTC,CASSPLREGRGSEQYF
TRBD1,TRBJ1-3,.,TRBV4-3,TGCGCCAGCAGCCAGACAGGGGATTACTCTGGAAACACCATATATTTT,CASSQTGDYSGNTIYF
.,TRBJ2-1,.,TRBV10-3,TGTGCCATCAGTGGACAGTTAGACAATGAGCAGTTCTTC,CAISGQLDNEQFF
.,TRBJ2-7,few,TRBV25-1,TGTGCCAGCAGTGATCTGGACCGACCCTACGAGCAGTACTTC,CASSDLDRPYEQYF
.,TRBJ2-2,.,TRBV28,TGTGCCAGCAGTAGGGGGGGCCTGACCGGGGAGCTGTTTTTT,CASSRGGLTGELFF
.,TRBJ1-2,.,TRBV9,TGTGCCAGCAGCGCGACGGGTTATGGCTACAACTTC,CASSATGYGYNF
.,TRBJ2-3,few,TRBV20-1,TGCAGTGCTAGAGATCGACTAGGCGGAGATACGCAGTATTTT,CSARDRLGGDTQYF
.,TRBJ2-7,few,TRBV29-1,TGCCCCTCCGGAGGGGGAACCTACGAGCAGTACTTC,CPSGGGTYEQYF
.,TRBJ1-2,.,TRBV20-1,TGCAGTGCTGTGGACGGCCCTTATGGCTATGGCTACACCTTC,CSAVDGPYGYGYTF
TRBD2,TRBJ2-7,many,TRBV29-1,TGCAGCGGACTAGCGGGGGGCGACGAGCAGTACTTC,CSGLAGGDEQYF
.,TRBJ2-3,few,TRBV7-8,TGTGCCAGCAGCTTAGGAGGGGGGACTAGCACAGATACGCAGTATTTT,CASSLGGGTSTDTQYF
TRBD1,TRBJ2-6,.,TRBV28,TGTGCCAGCGAAAGTGGGCAGGGGGCTATTGGGGCCAACGTCCTGACTTTC,CASESGQGAIGANVLTF
.,TRBJ2-6,.,TRBV12-3/TRBV12-4,TGTGCCAGCAGTCCTTCAGTCTCTGGGGCCAACGTCCTGACTTTC,CASSPSVSGANVLTF
.,TRBJ1-5,.,TRBV28,TGTGCCAGCAGTGCCGCGAGTCAGCCCCAGCATTTT,CASSAASQPQHF
TRBD2,TRBJ2-1,many,TRBV6-5,TGTGCCAGCAGTCGGACTAGGACTTACAATGAGCAGTTCTTC,CASSRTRTYNEQFF
TRBD1,TRBJ2-3,.,TRBV7-8,TGTGCCAGCAGCTTCACAGGGGCTCGCGGCACAGATACGCAGTATTTT,CASSFTGARGTDTQYF
TRBD2,TRBJ2-5,many,TRBV20-1,TGCAGTGCTAGACGTAGGACTAGCGGGAGTAAAGAGACCCAGTACTTC,CSARRRTSGSKETQYF
.,TRBJ2-7,few,TRBV6-2/TRBV6-3,TGTGCCAGCAGACCCCCTGGGACGGAGGGCTACGAGCAGTACTTC,CASRPPGTEGYEQYF
.,TRBJ2-6,few,TRBV20-1,TGCAGTGCTAGTGCCGACTCTGGGGCCAACGTCCTGACTTTC,CSASADSGANVLTF
.,TRBJ1-6,.,TRBV7-6,TGTGCCAGCAGAACGGGCCCCGGCGGGAATTCACCCCTCCACTTT,CASRTGPGGNSPLHF
.,TRBJ2-1,many,TRBV27,TGTGCCAGCAGTTTACTGTCCATTTCCTCCTACAATGAGCAGTTCTTC,CASSLLSISSYNEQFF
TRBD2,TRBJ2-2,.,TRBV20-1,TGCAGTGCCACTCGGGCGGGAGGGGGCACCGGGGAGCTGTTTTTT,CSATRAGGGTGELFF
TRBD2,TRBJ2-7,.,TRBV7-2,TGTGCCAGCAGCTTAGCGCCTAGCGGGACCTACGAGCAGTACTTC,CASSLAPSGTYEQYF
TRBD1,TRBJ2-5,few,TRBV20-1,TGCAGTGCGGAAGACAGGGGGCGTGAGACCCAGTACTTC,CSAEDRGRETQYF
.,TRBJ2-3,.,TRBV7-2,TGTGCCAGCAGCTTAAAGACAGATACGCAGTATTTT,CASSLKTDTQYF